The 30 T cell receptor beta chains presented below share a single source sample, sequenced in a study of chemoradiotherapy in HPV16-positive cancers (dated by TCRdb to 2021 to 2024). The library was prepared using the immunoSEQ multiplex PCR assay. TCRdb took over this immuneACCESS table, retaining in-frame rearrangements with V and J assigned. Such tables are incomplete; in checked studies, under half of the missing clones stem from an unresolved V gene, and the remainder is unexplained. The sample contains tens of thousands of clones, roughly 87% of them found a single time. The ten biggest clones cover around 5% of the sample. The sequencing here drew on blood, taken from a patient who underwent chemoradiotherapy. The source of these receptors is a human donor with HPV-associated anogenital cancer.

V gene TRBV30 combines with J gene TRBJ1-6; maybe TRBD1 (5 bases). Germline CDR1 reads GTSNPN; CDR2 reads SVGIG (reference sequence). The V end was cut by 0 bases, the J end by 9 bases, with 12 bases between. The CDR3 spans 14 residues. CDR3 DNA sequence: TGTGCCTGGAGTGTACTAGGCAGGGTTTCACCCCTCCACTTT. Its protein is CAWSVLGRVSPLHF.

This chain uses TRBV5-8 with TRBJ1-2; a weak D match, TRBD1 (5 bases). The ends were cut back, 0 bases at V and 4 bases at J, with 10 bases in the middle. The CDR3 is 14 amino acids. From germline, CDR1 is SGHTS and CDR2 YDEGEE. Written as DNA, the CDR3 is TGTGCCAGCAGCTTGGCTGGGGGTTCCTATGGCTACACCTTC. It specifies CASSLAGGSYGYTF.

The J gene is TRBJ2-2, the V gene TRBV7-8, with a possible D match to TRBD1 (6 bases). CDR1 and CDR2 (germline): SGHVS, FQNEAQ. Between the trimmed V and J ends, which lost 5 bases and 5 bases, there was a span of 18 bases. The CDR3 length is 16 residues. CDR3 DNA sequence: TGTGCCAGCAGCCCCCGAACAGGGAAAGTTACCGGGGAGCTGTTTTTT. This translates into CASSPRTGKVTGELFF.

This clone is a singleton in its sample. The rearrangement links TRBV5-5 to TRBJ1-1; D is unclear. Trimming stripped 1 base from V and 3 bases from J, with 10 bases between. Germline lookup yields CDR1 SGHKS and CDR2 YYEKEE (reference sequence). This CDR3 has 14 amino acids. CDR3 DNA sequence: TGTGCCAGCAGCTTGTGGGATGTGGACACTGAAGCTTTCTTT. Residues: CASSLWDVDTEAFF.

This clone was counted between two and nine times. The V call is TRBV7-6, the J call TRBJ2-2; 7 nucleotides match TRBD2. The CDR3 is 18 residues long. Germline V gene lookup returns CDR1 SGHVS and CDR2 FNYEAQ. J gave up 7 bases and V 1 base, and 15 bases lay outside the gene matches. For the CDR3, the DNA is TGTGCCAGCAGCTTAGACTTGGGGGGGACTGAACAGGACGGGGAGCTGTTTTTT. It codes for CASSLDLGGTEQDGELFF.

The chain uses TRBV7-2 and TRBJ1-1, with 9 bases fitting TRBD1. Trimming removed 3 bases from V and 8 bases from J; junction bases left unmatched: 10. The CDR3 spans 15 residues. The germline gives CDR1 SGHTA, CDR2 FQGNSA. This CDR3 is CASSLTGGRGVEAFF. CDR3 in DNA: TGTGCCAGCAGCTTGACAGGGGGACGAGGGGTGGAAGCTTTCTTT.

The CDR3 spells CASSVDEWVYNEQFF. The DNA of the CDR3 is TGTGCCAGCAGCGTAGATGAGTGGGTGTACAATGAGCAGTTCTTC. The V gene is TRBV9, the J gene TRBJ2-1, with no clear D. Per germline, CDR1 SGDLS and CDR2 YYNGEE. With 0 bases removed from V and 4 bases from J, the gap between germline ends came to 11 bases. CDR3 size: 15 residues.

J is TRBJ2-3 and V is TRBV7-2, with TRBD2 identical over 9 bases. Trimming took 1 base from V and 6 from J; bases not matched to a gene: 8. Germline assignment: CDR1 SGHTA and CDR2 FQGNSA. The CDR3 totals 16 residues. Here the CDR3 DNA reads TGTGCCAGCAGCTTAGTCGGCAGCGGGGGGTGGGATACGCAGTATTTT. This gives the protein CASSLVGSGGWDTQYF.

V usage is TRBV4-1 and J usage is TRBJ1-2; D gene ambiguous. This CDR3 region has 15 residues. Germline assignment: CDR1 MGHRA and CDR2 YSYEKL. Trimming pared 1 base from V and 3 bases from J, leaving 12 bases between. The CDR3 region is CASSQGEGAHYGYTF. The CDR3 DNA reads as TGCGCCAGCAGCCAAGGGGAGGGCGCTCACTATGGCTACACCTTC.

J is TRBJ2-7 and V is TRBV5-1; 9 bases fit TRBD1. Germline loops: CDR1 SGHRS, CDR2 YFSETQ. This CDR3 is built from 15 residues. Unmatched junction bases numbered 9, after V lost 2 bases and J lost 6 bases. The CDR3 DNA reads TGCGCCAGCAGCTTAGGGGACAGGGTCTCGGGCGAGCAGTACTTC. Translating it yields CASSLGDRVSGEQYF.

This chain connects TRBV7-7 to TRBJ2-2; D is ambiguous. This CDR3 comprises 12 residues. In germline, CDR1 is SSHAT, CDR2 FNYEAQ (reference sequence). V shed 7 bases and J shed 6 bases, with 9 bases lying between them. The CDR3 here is CASIHGSGELFF. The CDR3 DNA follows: TGTGCCAGCATCCACGGGTCCGGGGAGCTGTTTTTT.

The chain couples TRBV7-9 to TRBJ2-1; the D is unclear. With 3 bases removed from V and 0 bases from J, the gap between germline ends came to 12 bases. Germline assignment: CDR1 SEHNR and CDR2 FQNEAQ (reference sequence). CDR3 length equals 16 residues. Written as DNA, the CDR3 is TGTGCCAGCAGCTTCCCCCCAAGCCGCTCCTACAATGAGCAGTTCTTC. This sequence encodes CASSFPPSRSYNEQFF. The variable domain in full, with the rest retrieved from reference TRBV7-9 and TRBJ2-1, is DTGVSQNPRHKITKRGQNVTFRCDPISEHNRLYWYRQTLGQGPEFLTYFQNEAQLEKSRLLSDRFSAERPKGSFSTLEIQRTEQGDSAMYLCASSFPPSRSYNEQFFGPGTRLTVL.

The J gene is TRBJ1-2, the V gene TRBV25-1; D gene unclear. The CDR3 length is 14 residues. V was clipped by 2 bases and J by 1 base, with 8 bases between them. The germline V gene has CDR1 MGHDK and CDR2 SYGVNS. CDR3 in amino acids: CASSEISLNYGYTF. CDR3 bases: TGTGCCAGCAGTGAAATTTCACTTAACTATGGCTACACCTTC.

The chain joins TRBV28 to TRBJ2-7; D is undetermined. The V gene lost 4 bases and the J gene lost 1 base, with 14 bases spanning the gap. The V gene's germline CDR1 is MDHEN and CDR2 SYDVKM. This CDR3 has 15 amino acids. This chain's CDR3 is CASSYYWEGSYEQYF. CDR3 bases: TGTGCCAGCAGTTACTACTGGGAAGGATCCTACGAGCAGTACTTC. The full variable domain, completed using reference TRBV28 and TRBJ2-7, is DVKVTQSSRYLVKRTGEKVFLECVQDMDHENMFWYRQDPGLGLRLIYFSYDVKMKEKGDIPEGYSVSREKKERFSLILESASTNQTSMYLCASSYYWEGSYEQYFGPGTRLTVT.

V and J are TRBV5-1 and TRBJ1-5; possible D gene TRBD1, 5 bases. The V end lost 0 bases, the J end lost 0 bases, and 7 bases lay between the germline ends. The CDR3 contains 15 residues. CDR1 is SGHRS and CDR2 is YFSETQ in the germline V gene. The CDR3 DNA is TGCGCCAGCAGCTTGGGGGGCGGTAGCAATCAGCCCCAGCATTTT. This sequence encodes CASSLGGGSNQPQHF.

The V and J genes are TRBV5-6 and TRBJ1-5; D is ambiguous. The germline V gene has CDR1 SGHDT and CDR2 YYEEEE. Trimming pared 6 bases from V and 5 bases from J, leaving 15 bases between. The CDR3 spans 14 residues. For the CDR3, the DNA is TGTGCCAGCACCCCATTTGGCCTGGATCAGCCCCAGCATTTT. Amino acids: CASTPFGLDQPQHF.

CDR3 residues: CASSALAGGYNEQFF. In nucleotides, the CDR3 is TGTGCCAGCAGCGCCTTAGCGGGGGGTTACAATGAGCAGTTCTTC. This chain connects TRBV7-2 to TRBJ2-1; 10 positions match TRBD2. The V gene's germline CDR1 is SGHTA and CDR2 FQGNSA. Germline trimming cut 5 bases from V and 4 bases from J; bases unmatched to any gene: 5. The length of the CDR3 is 15 residues.

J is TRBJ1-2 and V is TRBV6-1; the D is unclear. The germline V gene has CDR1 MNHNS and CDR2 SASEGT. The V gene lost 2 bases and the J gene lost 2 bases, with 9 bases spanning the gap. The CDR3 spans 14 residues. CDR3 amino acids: CASSELSENYGYTF. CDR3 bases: TGTGCCAGCAGTGAATTGTCGGAGAACTATGGCTACACCTTC.

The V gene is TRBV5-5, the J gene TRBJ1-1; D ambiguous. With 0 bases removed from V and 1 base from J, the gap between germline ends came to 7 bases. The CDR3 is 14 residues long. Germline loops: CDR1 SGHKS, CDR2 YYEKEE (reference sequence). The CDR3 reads CASSLGDGNTEAFF. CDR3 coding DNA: TGTGCCAGCAGCTTGGGGGATGGGAACACTGAAGCTTTCTTT.

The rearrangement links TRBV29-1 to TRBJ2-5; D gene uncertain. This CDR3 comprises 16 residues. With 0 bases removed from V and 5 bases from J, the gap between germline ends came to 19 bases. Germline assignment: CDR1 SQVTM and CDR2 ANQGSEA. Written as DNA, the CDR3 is TGCAGCGTTGAAGAGGCGGCCTATACCAAGTGGGAGACCCAGTACTTC. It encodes CSVEEAAYTKWETQYF.

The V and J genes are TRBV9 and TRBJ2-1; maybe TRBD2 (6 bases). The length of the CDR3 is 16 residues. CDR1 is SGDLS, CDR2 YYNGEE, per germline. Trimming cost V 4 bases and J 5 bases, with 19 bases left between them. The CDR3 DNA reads TGTGCCAGCAGCCCCAGAGGAGGGCTCCTAGACAATGAGCAGTTCTTC. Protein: CASSPRGGLLDNEQFF. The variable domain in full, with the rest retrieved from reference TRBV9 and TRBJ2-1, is DSGVTQTPKHLITATGQRVTLRCSPRSGDLSVYWYQQSLDQGLQFLIQYYNGEERAKGNILERFSAQQFPDLHSELNLSSLELGDSALYFCASSPRGGLLDNEQFFGPGTRLTVL.

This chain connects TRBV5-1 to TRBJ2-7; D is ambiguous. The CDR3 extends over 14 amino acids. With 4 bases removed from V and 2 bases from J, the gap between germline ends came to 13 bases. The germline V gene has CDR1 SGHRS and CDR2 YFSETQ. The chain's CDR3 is CASSPSELPYEQYF. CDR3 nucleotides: TGCGCCAGCAGCCCCTCAGAGCTTCCCTACGAGCAGTACTTC.

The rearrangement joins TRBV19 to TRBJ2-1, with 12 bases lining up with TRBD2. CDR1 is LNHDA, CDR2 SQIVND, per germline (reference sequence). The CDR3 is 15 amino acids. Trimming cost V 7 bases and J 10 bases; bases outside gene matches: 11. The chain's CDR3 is CASKGLGLAGQEQFF. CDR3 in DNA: TGTGCCAGTAAAGGCTTGGGACTAGCGGGCCAAGAGCAGTTCTTC.

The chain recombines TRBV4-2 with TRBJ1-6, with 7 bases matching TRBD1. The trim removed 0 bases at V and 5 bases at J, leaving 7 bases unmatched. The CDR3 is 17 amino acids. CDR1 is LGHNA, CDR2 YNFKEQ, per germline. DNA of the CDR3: TGTGCCAGCAGCCAAGATACAAAGGACAGGAATAATTCACCCCTCCACTTT. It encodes CASSQDTKDRNNSPLHF.

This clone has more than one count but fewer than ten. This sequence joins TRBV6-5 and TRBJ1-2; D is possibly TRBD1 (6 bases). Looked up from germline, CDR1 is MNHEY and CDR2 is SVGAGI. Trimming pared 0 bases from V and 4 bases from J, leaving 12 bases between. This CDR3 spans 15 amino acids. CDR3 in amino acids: CASSYSGGAGYGYTF. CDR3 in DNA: TGTGCCAGCAGTTACTCGGGGGGGGCTGGCTATGGCTACACCTTC.

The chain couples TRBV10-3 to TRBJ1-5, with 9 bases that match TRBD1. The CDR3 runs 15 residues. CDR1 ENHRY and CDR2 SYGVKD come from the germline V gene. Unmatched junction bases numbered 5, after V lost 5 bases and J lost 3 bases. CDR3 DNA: TGTGCCATCAGTCTGGGACAGGGACACAATCAGCCCCAGCATTTT. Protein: CAISLGQGHNQPQHF.

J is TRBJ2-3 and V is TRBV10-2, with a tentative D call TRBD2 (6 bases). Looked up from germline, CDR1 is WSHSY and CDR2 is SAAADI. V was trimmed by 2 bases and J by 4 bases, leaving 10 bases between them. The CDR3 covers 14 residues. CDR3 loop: CASSEREHPDTQYF. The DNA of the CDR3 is TGCGCCAGCAGTGAGCGGGAGCACCCAGATACGCAGTATTTT.

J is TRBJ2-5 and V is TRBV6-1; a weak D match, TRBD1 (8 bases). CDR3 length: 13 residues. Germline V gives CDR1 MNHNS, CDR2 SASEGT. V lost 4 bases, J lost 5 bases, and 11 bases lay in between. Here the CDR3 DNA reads TGTGCCAGCAGTGCACAGGGGGGGGAGACCCAGTACTTC. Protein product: CASSAQGGETQYF.

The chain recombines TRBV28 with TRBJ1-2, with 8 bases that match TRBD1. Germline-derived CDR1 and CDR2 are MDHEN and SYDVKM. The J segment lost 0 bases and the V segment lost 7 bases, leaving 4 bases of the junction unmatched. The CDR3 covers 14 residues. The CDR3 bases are TGTGCCAGCACCTGGACAGGGACTAACTATGGCTACACCTTC. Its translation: CASTWTGTNYGYTF.

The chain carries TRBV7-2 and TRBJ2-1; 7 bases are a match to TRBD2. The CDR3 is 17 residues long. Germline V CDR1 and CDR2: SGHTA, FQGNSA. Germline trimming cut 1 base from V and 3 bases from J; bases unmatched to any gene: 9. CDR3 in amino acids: CASSLGSGRAFYNEQFF. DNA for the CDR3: TGTGCCAGCAGCTTAGGGTCAGGGAGGGCTTTCTACAATGAGCAGTTCTTC.